The sequence of this T cell receptor (beta chain) was determined in a study of human T cells and chemical hapten exposure. TCRdb independently ran MiXCR on the RACE reads; one entry per CDR3 protein. Altogether approximately 72,000 distinct CDR3 sequences are present, around 10% being singletons, with the ten largest covering roughly 1.5%. Stated time point: patch test 3, about 24 weeks after DPC sensitization. Treatment specified: therapeutic diphenylcyclopropenone sensitization with weekly scalp DPC. Ten or more counts support this clonotype. V lost 0 bases, J lost 0 bases, and 12 bases lay in between. CDR3 length: 18 residues. Germline V gene sequence: CDR1 SGHTA, CDR2 FQGNSA.

The chain joins TRBV7-2 to TRBJ2-6; D may be TRBD1 (5 bases). The clonotype comes from a woman aged 50 to 60 with alopecia areata. Some clones in this sample may be carry-over from other donors' samples. The source material was whole blood, sampled in connection with sensitization to the hapten diphenylcyclopropenone (DPC). The CDR3 region is CASSLAGALLSGANVLTF. The CDR3 nucleotides read TGTGCCAGCAGCTTAGCAGGGGCCTTGCTCTCTGGGGCCAACGTCCTGACTTTC.